This TCR beta chain emerged from a study of breast tumors, draining lymph nodes, adjacent tissues. Broader study findings: Compared with lymph nodes, tumors were less diverse; compared with nontumor tissue, more. Luminal-like breast cancer showed significantly higher tumor–nontumor repertoire similarity than basal-like.

This clonotype was counted at least ten times. What it recognizes is unknown. Breast cancer patients provided tissue from their axillary draining lymph nodes. Trimming left V 1 base short and J 10 bases short, with 5 bases between. This CDR3 contains 11 residues. From the multiplex PCR reads, TCRdb called clonotypes with MiXCR, one entry per CDR3 protein. The sample holds some 150,000 distinct CDR3 sequences, about a fifth seen once. The clonotype comes from a female donor with breast cancer. Some clones in this sample may be carry-over from other donors' samples. The J gene is TRBJ2-1, the V gene TRBV12-3 or TRBV12-4; no clear D gene. The sequenced sample consisted of axillary lymph node tissue. The CDR3 DNA reads as TGTGCCAGCAGTTTAGATAGGGAGCAGTTCTTC. Protein product: CASSLDREQFF.